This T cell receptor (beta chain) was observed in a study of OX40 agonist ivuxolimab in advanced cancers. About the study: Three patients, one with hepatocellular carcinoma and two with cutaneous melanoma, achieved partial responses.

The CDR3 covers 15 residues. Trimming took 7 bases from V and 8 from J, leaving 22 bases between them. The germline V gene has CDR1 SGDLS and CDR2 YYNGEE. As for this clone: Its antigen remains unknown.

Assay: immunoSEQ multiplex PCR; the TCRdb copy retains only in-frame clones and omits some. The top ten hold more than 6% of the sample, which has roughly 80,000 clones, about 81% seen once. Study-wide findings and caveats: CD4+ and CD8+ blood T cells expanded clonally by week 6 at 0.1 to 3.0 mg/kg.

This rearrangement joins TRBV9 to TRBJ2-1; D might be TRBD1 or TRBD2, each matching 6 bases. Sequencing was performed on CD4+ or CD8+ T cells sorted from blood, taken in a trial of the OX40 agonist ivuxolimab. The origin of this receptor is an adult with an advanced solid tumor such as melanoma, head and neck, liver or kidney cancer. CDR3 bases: TGTGCCAGCGGCATAGGGGGACTGAGCCAGGATGAGCAGTTCTTC. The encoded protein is CASGIGGLSQDEQFF.